Sequencing of this TCR beta chain was carried out in a study of beta chain features in type 1 diabetes. As for this clone: The antigen is not known.

Findings and limits, study-wide: Type 1 diabetes patients had VDJ junctions that carried fewer insertions and more deletions. Moderately but significantly shorter TCRB CDR3s were found in Type 1 diabetes patients in all four CD4+ subsets.

The CDR3 contains 13 residues. Germline V gene lookup returns CDR1 SGHTA and CDR2 FQGNSA. V lost 1 base and J 6 bases, leaving 7 bases between the germline ends. The isolated RNA, all of it, was reverse transcribed, so expressed TCRB transcripts were what got sequenced. Sequencing was performed with immunoSEQ multiplex PCR; in TCRdb, only in-frame clones are kept and a portion is missing. The repertoire holds 100,000 to 150,000 clones, with roughly 17% as singletons. The rearrangement uses TRBV7-2 and TRBJ1-5, with D unclear. This clonotype was sampled from a young man with type 1 diabetes. Material: central memory CD4+ T cells from blood. CDR3 sequence: CASSLEARQPQHF. Written as DNA, the CDR3 is TGTGCCAGCAGCTTAGAGGCTCGTCAGCCCCAGCATTTT.